The 3 T cell receptor beta chains given below trace back to one sample, sequenced in a study of response to subunit inactivated influenza vaccine. MiXCR, run by TCRdb on the RT-PCR reads, gives a single entry per CDR3 protein. The profile covers hundreds of thousands of distinct CDR3 sequences, with around 20% appearing a single time and 11% taken by the ten largest. The sequenced sample was PBMCs from blood, obtained less than 6 days after vaccination. The receptors originated from a man over 45 who received an inactivated influenza vaccine.

The chain carries TRBV5-1 and TRBJ2-2; D may be TRBD1 or TRBD2 (5 bases each). Germline-derived CDR1 and CDR2 are SGHRS and YFSETQ. CDR3 length: 17 residues. V lost 2 bases and J lost 1, with 15 bases in between. The DNA for the CDR3 is TGCGCCAGCAGCTTACAGGACCCAGGGAGGAACACCGGGGAGCTGTTTTTT. Translating gives CASSLQDPGRNTGELFF.

Turning to this clonotype: One end of the junction varies from germline; a read error may be responsible. The chain combines TRBV20-1 with TRBJ2-5, with D tentatively TRBD1 (5 bases). Germline CDR1 is DFQATT and CDR2 is SNEGSKA (reference sequence). This CDR3 is built from 14 residues. Written as DNA, the CDR3 is TGCAGTGCTAGACCAGCAAATGGGGCAGAGACCCATCACTTC. This codes for CSARPANGAETHHF.

This chain uses TRBV20-1 with TRBJ2-3; 10 bases match TRBD2. Trimming cost V 2 bases and J 5 bases; bases outside gene matches: 7. Germline loops: CDR1 DFQATT, CDR2 SNEGSKA (reference sequence). The CDR3 consists of 15 residues. In DNA, the CDR3 is TGCAGTGCTAGAAAGCCTAGCGGGAGTAAAGATACGCAGTATTTT. Its protein product is CSARKPSGSKDTQYF.